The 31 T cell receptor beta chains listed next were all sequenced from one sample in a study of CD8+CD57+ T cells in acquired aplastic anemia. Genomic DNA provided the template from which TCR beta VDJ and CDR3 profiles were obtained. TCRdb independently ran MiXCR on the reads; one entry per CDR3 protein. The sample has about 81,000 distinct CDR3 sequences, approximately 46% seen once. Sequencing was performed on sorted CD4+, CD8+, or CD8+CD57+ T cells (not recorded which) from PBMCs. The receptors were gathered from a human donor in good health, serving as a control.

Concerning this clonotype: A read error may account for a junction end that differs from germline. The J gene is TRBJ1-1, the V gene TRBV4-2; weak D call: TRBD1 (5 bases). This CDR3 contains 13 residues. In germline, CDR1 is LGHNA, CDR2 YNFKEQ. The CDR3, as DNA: TGTGTCAGCAGCCGAGGCGGGGGACTGAAAGCTTTCTTT. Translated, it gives CVSSRGGGLKAFF.

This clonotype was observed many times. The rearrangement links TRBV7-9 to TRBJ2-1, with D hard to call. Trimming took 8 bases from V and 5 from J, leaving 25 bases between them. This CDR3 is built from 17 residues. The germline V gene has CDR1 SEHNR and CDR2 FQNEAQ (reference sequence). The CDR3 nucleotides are TGTGCCAGCCATCACGTCCCGTCCCTTTATAGGCACAATGAGCAGTTCTTC. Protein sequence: CASHHVPSLYRHNEQFF.

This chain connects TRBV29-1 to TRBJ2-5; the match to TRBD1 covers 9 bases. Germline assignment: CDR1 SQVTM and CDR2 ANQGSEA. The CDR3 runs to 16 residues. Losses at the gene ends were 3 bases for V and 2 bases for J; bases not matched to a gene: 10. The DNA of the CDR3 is TGCAGCGTTGAGACGGACAGGGGCACTACTCAAGAGACCCAGTACTTC. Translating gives CSVETDRGTTQETQYF.

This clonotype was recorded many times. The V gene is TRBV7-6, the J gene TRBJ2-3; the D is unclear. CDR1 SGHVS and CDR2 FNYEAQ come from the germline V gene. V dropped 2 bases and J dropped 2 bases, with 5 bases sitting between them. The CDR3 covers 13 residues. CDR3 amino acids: CASSLYFTDTQYF. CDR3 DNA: TGTGCCAGCAGCTTATACTTCACAGATACGCAGTATTTT. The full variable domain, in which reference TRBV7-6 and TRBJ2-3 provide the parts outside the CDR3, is GAGVSQSPRYKVTKRGQDVALRCDPISGHVSLYWYRQALGQGPEFLTYFNYEAQQDKSGLPNDRFSAERPEGSISTLTIQRTEQRDSAMYRCASSLYFTDTQYFGPGTRLTVL.

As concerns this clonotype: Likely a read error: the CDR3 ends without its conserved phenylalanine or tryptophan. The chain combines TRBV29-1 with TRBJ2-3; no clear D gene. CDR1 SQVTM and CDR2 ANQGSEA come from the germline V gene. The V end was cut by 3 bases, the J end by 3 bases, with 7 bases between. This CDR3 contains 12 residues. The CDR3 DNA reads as TGCAGCGTTGATACTCTGACAGATACGCAGTATTCT. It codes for CSVDTLTDTQYS.

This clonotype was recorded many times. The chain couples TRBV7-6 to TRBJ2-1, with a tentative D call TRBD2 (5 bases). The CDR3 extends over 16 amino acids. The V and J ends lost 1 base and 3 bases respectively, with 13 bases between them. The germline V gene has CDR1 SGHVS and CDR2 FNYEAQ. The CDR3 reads CASSLVVGEGYNEQFF. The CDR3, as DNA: TGTGCCAGCAGCTTAGTGGTGGGAGAGGGCTACAATGAGCAGTTCTTC.

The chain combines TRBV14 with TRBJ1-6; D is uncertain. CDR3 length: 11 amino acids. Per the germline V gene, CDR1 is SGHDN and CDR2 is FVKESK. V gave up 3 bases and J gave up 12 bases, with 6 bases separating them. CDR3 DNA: TGTGCCAGCAGCCAGACCGGACCCCTCCACTTT. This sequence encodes CASSQTGPLHF.

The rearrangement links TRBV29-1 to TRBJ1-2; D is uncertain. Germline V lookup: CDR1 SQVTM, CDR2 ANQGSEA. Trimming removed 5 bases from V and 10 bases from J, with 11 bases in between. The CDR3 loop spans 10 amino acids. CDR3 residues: CSVSVSDYTF. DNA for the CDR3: TGCAGCGTTTCGGTGTCGGACTACACCTTC. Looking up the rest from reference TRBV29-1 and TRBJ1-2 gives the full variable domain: SAVISQKPSRDICQRGTSLTIQCQVDSQVTMMFWYRQQPGQSLTLIATANQGSEATYESGFVIDKFPISRPNLTFSTLTVSNMSPEDSSIYLCSVSVSDYTFGSGTRLTVV.

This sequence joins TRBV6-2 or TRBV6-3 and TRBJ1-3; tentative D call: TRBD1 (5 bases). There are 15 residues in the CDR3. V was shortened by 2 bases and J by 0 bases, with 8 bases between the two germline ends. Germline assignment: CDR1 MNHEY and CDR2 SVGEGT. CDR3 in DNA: TGTGCCAGCAGTTACGGGGCCTCCTCTGGAAACACCATATATTTT. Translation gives CASSYGASSGNTIYF.

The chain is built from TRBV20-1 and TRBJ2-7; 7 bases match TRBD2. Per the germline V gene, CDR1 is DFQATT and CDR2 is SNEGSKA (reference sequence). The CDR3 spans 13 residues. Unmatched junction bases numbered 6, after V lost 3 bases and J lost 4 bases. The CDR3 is CSARELARYEQYF. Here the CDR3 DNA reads TGCAGTGCTAGGGAACTAGCGAGGTACGAGCAGTACTTC.

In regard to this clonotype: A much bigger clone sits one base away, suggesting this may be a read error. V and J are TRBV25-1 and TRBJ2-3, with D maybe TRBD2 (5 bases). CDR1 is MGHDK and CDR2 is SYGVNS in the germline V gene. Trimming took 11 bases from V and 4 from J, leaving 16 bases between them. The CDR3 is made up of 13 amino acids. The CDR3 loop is CACQISAADTQYF. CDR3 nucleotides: TGTGCCTGCCAGATTTCAGCGGCAGATACGCAGTATTTT.

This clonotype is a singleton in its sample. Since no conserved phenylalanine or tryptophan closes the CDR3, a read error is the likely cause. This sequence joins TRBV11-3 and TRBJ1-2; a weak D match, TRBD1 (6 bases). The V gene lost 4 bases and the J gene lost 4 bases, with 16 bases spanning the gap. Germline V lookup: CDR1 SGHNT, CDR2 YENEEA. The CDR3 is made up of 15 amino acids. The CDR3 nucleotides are TGTGCCAGCAGCTCAGGGCCACGGGACATCTATGGCTACACCCTC. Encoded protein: CASSSGPRDIYGYTL.

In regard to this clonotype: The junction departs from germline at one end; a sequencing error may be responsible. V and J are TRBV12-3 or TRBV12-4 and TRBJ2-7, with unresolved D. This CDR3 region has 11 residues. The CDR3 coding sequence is TGTGCCGGCAGTTTGTCTTACGAGCAGTACTTC. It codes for CAGSLSYEQYF.

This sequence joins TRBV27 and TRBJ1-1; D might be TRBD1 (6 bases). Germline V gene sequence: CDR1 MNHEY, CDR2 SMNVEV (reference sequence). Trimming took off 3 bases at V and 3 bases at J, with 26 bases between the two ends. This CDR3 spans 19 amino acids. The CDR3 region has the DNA TGTGCCAGCAGTTTTTCGTTGTACAGGGTAGGCCCCAGGGACACTGAAGCTTTCTTT. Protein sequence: CASSFSLYRVGPRDTEAFF.

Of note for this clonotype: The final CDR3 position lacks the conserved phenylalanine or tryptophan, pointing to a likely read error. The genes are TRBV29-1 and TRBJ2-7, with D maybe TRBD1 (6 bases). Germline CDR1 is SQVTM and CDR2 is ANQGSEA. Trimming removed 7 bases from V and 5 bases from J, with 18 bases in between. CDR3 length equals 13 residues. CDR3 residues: CSARGGSYHEQYL. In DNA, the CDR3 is TGCAGCGCCAGAGGGGGTAGCTACCACGAGCAGTACCTC.

In DNA, the CDR3 is TGTGCCACCAGTGCTGGTGGGGAAAGGTCTGGAAACACCATATATTTT. Amino acid sequence: CATSAGGERSGNTIYF. This chain connects TRBV24-1 to TRBJ1-3; D is unresolved. The germline V and J ends were trimmed by 5 bases and 1 base, with 14 bases remaining between them. The germline V gene has CDR1 KGHDR and CDR2 SFDVKD. CDR3 size: 16 residues.

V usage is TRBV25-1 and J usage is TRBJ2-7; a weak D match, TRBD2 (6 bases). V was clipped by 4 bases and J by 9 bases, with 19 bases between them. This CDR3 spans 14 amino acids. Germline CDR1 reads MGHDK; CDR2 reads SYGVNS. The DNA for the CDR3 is TGTGCCAGCAGTGGAGGGAGGTGGGGGAGTCGGCAGTACTTC. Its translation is CASSGGRWGSRQYF.

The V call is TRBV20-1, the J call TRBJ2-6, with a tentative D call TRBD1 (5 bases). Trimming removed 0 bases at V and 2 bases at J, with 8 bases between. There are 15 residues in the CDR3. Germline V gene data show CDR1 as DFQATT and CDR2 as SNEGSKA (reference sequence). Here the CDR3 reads CSARDRQTGANVLTF. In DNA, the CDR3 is TGCAGTGCTAGAGATCGACAGACTGGGGCCAACGTCCTGACTTTC.

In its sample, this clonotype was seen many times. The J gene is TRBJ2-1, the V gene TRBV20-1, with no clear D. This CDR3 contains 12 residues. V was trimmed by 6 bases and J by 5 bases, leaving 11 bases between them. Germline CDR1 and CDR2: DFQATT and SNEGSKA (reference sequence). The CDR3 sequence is CSARRQHNEQFF. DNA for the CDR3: TGCAGTGCCAGAAGGCAGCACAATGAGCAGTTCTTC.

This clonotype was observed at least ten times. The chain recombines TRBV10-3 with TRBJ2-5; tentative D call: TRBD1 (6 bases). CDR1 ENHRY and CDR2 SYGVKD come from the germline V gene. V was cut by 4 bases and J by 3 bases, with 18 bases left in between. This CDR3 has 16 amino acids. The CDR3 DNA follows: TGTGCCATCAGTGCCACAGGGCGTAGTGAGAAAGAGACCCAGTACTTC. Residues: CAISATGRSEKETQYF.

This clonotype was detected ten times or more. In DNA form, the CDR3 reads TGTGCCACCAGTGTTAGCGGAGGTAGCTATGGCTACACCTTC. Translating it yields CATSVSGGSYGYTF. The V and J genes are TRBV24-1 and TRBJ1-2; no firm D call. Germline V gives CDR1 KGHDR, CDR2 SFDVKD. The CDR3 runs 14 residues. The ends were cut back, 5 bases at V and 4 bases at J, with 13 bases in the middle.

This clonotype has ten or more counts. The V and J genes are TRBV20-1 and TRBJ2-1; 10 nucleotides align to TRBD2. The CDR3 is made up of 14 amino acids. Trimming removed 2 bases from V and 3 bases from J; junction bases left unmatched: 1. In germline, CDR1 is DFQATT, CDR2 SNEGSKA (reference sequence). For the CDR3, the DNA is TGCAGTGCTAGAACTAGCGGGGACTACAATGAGCAGTTCTTC. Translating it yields CSARTSGDYNEQFF.

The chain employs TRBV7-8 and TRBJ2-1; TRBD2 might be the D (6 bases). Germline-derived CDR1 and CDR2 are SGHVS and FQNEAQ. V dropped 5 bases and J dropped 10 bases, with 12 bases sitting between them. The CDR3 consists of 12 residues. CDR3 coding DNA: TGTGCCAGCAGCCACCACCTAGCGGAGCAGTTCTTC. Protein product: CASSHHLAEQFF. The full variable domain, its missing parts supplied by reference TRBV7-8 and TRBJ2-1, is GAGVSQSPRYKVAKRGQDVALRCDPISGHVSLFWYQQALGQGPEFLTYFQNEAQLDKSGLPSDRFFAERPEGSVSTLKIQRTQQEDSAVYLCASSHHLAEQFFGPGTRLTVL.

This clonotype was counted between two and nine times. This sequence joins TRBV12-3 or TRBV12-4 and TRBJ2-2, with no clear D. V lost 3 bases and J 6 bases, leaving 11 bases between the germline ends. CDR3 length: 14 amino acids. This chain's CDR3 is CASSFDFIAGELFF. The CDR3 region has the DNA TGTGCCAGCAGTTTTGACTTCATAGCCGGGGAGCTGTTTTTT.

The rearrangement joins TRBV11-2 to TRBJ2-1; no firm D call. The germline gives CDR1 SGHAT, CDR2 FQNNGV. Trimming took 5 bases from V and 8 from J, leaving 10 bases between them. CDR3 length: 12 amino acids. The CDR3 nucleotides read TGTGCCAGCAGCCCCCCCTCGGATGAGCAGTTCTTC. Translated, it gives CASSPPSDEQFF.

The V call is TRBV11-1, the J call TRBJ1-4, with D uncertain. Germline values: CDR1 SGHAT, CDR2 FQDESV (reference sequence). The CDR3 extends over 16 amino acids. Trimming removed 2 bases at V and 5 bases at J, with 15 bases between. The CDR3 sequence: CASSLIIGGVNEKLFF. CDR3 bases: TGTGCCAGCAGCTTAATAATAGGCGGGGTAAATGAAAAACTGTTTTTT.

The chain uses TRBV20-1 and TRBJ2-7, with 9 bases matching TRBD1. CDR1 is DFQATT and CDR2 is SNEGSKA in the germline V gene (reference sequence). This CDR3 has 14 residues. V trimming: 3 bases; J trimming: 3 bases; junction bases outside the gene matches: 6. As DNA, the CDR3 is TGCAGTGCTAGGAGCCGGGACAGGGTCTACGAGCAGTACTTC. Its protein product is CSARSRDRVYEQYF.

The CDR3 sequence: CASTKRKENTEAFF. In nucleotides, the CDR3 is TGCGCCAGCACAAAGCGGAAGGAGAACACTGAAGCTTTCTTT. This chain joins TRBV4-1 and TRBJ1-1; D unclear. The CDR3 consists of 14 residues. The V gene lost 7 bases and the J gene lost 1 base, with 13 bases spanning the gap. The germline V gene encodes CDR1 MGHRA and CDR2 YSYEKL.

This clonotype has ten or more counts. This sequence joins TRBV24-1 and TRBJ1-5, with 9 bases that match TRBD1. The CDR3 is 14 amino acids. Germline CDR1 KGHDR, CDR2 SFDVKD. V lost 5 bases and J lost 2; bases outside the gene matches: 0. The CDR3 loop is CATSGQGGNQPQHF. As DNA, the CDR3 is TGTGCCACCAGTGGACAGGGGGGCAATCAGCCCCAGCATTTT.

The CDR3: CSALTSSVSNEQFF. The CDR3 DNA reads TGCAGTGCCCTAACTTCGTCTGTGAGCAATGAGCAGTTCTTC. The chain is built from TRBV20-1 and TRBJ2-1; D remains ambiguous. The CDR3 has 14 amino acids. V dropped 6 bases and J dropped 6 bases, with 18 bases sitting between them. From germline, CDR1 is DFQATT and CDR2 SNEGSKA (reference sequence).

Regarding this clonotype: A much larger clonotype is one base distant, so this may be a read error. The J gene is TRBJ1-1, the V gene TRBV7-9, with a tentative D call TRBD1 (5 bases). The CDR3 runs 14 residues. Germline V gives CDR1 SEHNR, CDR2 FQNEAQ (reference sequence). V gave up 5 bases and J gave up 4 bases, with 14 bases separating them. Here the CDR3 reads CASSPSSGATEAFF. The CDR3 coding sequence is TGTGCCAGCAGCCCCTCCAGTGGGGCCACTGAAGCTTTCTTT.